This T cell receptor (beta chain) was obtained from a study of vaccination and CD4 T cells after COVID-19. Study-wide background: Following dose two, a median 72 days (range 14 to 241) passed before post-vaccine samples were taken.

The CDR3 loop spans 15 amino acids. The junction had 9 bases not matched to a gene; V was cut back by 7 bases and J by 4 bases. CDR1 is MDHEN and CDR2 is SYDVKM in the germline V gene. Details on this clonotype: Its specificity is not known.

Stated time point: late sampling 161 to 241 days after vaccination in a few convalescent patients. The treatment: 10-day PBMC culture with coronavirus spike peptide pools or control peptides (ViraFEST assay). ViraFEST expanded antigen-specific T cells with peptide pools, then sequenced TCRs. It was with 9 to 10 IU/ml IL-2 and roughly 10 ug/ml peptide pools that roughly 2 million PBMCs per well were cultured. Study-wide findings and caveats: The great majority, 304 of 307 vaccine-specific clones, proved spike mono-reactive in convalescent patients.

At the Johns Hopkins FTIC core, DNA taken from cultured CD4+ T cells was sequenced by way of the Oncomine TCR Beta short-read assay. From the PCR reads, TCRdb called clonotypes with MiXCR, one entry per CDR3 protein. The top ten hold 2.5% to 3.5% of the sample, which has around 25,000 distinct CDR3 sequences, 30% seen once. The TCR comes from a human donor who had recovered from COVID-19. Sequenced here: CD4+ T cells from blood, cultured in vitro, sampled about 7 months after SARS-CoV-2 vaccination. The V call is TRBV28, the J call TRBJ2-1; 8 bases are shared with TRBD1. CDR3 DNA sequence: TGTGCCAGCACACAGGGGGGTCCACCTTACAATGAGCAGTTCTTC. Amino acids: CASTQGGPPYNEQFF. The full variable domain, its missing parts supplied by reference TRBV28 and TRBJ2-1, is DVKVTQSSRYLVKRTGEKVFLECVQDMDHENMFWYRQDPGLGLRLIYFSYDVKMKEKGDIPEGYSVSREKKERFSLILESASTNQTSMYLCASTQGGPPYNEQFFGPGTRLTVL.